This T cell receptor beta chain was sequenced during a study of blood T cells in healthy people across ages. Using a J-beta primer mix together with a sample-barcoded 5' primer, a second PCR was run for roughly 7 to 11 cycles. Every cDNA was tagged by a template-switch adaptor with 12 random nucleotides. TCRdb fed the 5' RACE reads into MiXCR, producing one record per CDR3 protein. Of roughly 2 million distinct CDR3 sequences detected, roughly 50% appear once; the ten largest clones hold 2.1%. This clonotype was seen repeatedly, ten times or more. The ends were cut back, 3 bases at V and 6 bases at J, with 9 bases in the middle. CDR3 length: 12 amino acids. Germline V CDR1 and CDR2: SQVTM, ANQGSEA.

J is TRBJ2-4 and V is TRBV29-1; no firm D call. Sample: blood. This sequence was found in a woman aged 40 to 49 in good health. The CDR3 DNA follows: TGCAGCGTTGAGGTTGACTTAAACATTCAGTACTTC. Encoded protein: CSVEVDLNIQYF. Together with reference TRBV29-1 and TRBJ2-4, the CDR3 gives the full variable domain: SAVISQKPSRDICQRGTSLTIQCQVDSQVTMMFWYRQQPGQSLTLIATANQGSEATYESGFVIDKFPISRPNLTFSTLTVSNMSPEDSSIYLCSVEVDLNIQYFGAGTRLSVL.